This entry concerns a single T cell receptor (beta chain). The antigen is undetermined. This PCR relied on a set of 60 Vbeta primers and 13 Jbeta primers. TCRdb's copy holds only in-frame clones and misses some; the assay was immunoSEQ multiplex PCR. Among under 200,000 clones listed, approximately 80% were seen once. The data stem from a study of cytomegalovirus exposure and HLA in healthy donors. Study at large: Caucasian-associated ancestry cluster membership applied to about 83% of around 400 genotyped donors.

V lost 5 bases, J lost 5 bases, and 15 bases lay in between. Germline CDR1 and CDR2: SEHNR and FQNEAQ (reference sequence). The CDR3 is made up of 15 amino acids. Findings and limits, study-wide: Within an earlier analysis, most TCR beta V segments proved productive either about 90% or about 30% of the time. Trimming of TCR beta V- and J-genes showed a link, identified in a later analysis, to a missense DCLRE1C variant.

The clonotype was recovered from a woman in her late teens or twenties in good health and CMV-seronegative. The J gene is TRBJ1-4, the V gene TRBV7-9, with D unclear. The sequenced material came from PBMCs. The CDR3 loop is CASSPPRAVNEKLFF. As DNA, the CDR3 is TGTGCCAGCAGCCCCCCACGAGCGGTCAATGAAAAACTGTTTTTT.